Below, one T cell receptor (beta chain) is given with its context. Its matching antigen is unknown. The CDR3 runs 14 residues. Trimming cost V 4 bases and J 2 bases, with 11 bases left between them. Germline-derived CDR1 and CDR2 are ENHRY and SYGVKD. These data belong to a study of shared clonotypes between healthy human individuals. Whole-study results and caveats: Generally, naive subsets came out with larger estimated richness than memory subsets.

Deep-level running was used for the assay. Assay used: immunoSEQ multiplex PCR; TCRdb lists only in-frame clones, some missing. The sample carries over a million clones, more than 75% recorded once. The TCR comes from a man aged 18-30 years in good health. Some clones in this sample may be carry-over from other donors' samples. The genes are TRBV10-3 and TRBJ1-2; perhaps TRBD1 as D (6 bases). Material: memory CD4+ T cells from PBMCs. Described subset: CD45RA-negative fraction. CDR3 loop: CAISVGQGNYGYTF. In DNA, the CDR3 is TGTGCCATCAGTGTAGGTCAGGGGAACTATGGCTACACCTTC.